The sequence of this T cell receptor beta chain was determined in a study of T cell repertoires in cytomegalovirus infection. The wider study: Shared public TCR beta signatures pointed to both CMV infection and a matching HLA type. General study findings and limits: In two of eight donors, the top clonotype was HLA-C-restricted CMV-specific. Public TCR beta family frequency separated CMV-and-HLA carriers, including in an independent cohort.

TCRdb recomputed calls from the reads with MiXCR, one row per CDR3 protein. The sample shows over 300,000 distinct CDR3 sequences, over 7.5% of them seen only once. CDR1 DFQATT and CDR2 SNEGSKA come from the germline V gene (reference sequence). This CDR3 comprises 12 residues. Trimming removed 1 base from V and 8 bases from J, with 9 bases in between. The sample holds a few counts of this clonotype. The antigen is not known. The origin of this receptor is a human donor in good health (CMV status not recorded). Some clones in this sample may be carry-over from other donors' samples. The chain joins TRBV20-1 to TRBJ2-4; D uncertain. Sequenced sample: PBMCs. In DNA, the CDR3 is TGCAGTGCTAGAGGCATCGGGTACATTCAGTACTTC. This codes for CSARGIGYIQYF.